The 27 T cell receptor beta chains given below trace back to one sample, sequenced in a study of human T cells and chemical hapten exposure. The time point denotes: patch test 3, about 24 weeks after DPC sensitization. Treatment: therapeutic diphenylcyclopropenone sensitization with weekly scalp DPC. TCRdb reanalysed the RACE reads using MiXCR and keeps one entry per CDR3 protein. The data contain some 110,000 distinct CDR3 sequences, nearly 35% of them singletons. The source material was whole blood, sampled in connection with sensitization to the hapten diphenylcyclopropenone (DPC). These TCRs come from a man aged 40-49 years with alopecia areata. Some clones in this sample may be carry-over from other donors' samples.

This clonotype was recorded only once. CDR3 bases: TGTGCCAGCAGCCTAGGCGGGGGCAGGACCGGGGAGCTGTTTTTT. Its translation is CASSLGGGRTGELFF. The V call is TRBV7-2, the J call TRBJ2-2, with D maybe TRBD2 (7 bases). The CDR3 spans 15 residues. Germline V gene lookup returns CDR1 SGHTA and CDR2 FQGNSA. V was shortened by 5 bases and J by 5 bases, with 15 bases between the two germline ends.

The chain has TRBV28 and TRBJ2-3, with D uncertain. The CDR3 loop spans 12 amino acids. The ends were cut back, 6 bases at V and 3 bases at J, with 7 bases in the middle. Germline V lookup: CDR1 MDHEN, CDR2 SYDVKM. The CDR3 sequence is CASRPQTDTQYF. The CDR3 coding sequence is TGTGCCAGCAGACCCCAAACAGATACGCAGTATTTT. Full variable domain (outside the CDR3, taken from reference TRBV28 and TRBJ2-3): DVKVTQSSRYLVKRTGEKVFLECVQDMDHENMFWYRQDPGLGLRLIYFSYDVKMKEKGDIPEGYSVSREKKERFSLILESASTNQTSMYLCASRPQTDTQYFGPGTRLTVL.

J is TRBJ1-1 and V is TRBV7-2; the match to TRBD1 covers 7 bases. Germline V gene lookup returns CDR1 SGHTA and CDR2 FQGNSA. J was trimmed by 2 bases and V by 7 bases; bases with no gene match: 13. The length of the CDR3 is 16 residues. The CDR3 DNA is TGTGCCAGCATCCTTCGACAGGGCTTTCAAAACACTGAAGCTTTCTTT. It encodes CASILRQGFQNTEAFF. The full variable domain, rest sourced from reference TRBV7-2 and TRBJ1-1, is GAGVSQSPSNKVTEKGKDVELRCDPISGHTALYWYRQSLGQGLEFLIYFQGNSAPDKSGLPSDRFSAERTGGSVSTLTIQRTQQEDSAVYLCASILRQGFQNTEAFFGQGTRLTVV.

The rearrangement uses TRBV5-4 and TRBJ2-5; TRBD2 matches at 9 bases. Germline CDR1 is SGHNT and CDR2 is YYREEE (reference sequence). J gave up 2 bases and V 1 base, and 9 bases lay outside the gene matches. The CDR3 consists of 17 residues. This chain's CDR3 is CASSLMVASGDQETQYF. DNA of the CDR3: TGTGCCAGCAGCTTGATGGTGGCTAGCGGGGATCAAGAGACCCAGTACTTC.

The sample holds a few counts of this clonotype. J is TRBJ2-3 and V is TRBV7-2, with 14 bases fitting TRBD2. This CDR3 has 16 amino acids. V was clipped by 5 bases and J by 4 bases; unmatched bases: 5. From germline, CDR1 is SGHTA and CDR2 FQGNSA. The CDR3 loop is CASSEGLAGEADTQYF. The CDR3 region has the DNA TGTGCCAGCAGCGAGGGACTAGCGGGAGAAGCAGATACGCAGTATTTT.

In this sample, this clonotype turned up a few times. The CDR3 coding sequence is TGTGCCAGCTCACAATGGGCGGGAGGCACAGATACGCAGTATTTT. This codes for CASSQWAGGTDTQYF. V is TRBV18 and J is TRBJ2-3; 7 bases align to TRBD2. V dropped 4 bases and J dropped 1; count of bases not matched to a gene: 5. The length of the CDR3 is 15 residues. The germline V gene encodes CDR1 KGHSH and CDR2 LQKENI.

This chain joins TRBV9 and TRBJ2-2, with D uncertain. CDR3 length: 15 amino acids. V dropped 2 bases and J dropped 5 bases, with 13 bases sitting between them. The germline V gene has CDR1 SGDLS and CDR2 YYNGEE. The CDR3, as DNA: TGTGCCAGCAGCGTTGGAAGTACGGGTACCGGGGAGCTGTTTTTT. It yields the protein CASSVGSTGTGELFF. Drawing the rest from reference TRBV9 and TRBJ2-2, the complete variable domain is DSGVTQTPKHLITATGQRVTLRCSPRSGDLSVYWYQQSLDQGLQFLIQYYNGEERAKGNILERFSAQQFPDLHSELNLSSLELGDSALYFCASSVGSTGTGELFFGEGSRLTVL.

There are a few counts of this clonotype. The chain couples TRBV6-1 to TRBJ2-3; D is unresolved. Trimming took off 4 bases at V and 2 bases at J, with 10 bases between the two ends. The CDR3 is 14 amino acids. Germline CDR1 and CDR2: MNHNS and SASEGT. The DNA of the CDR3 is TGTGCCAGCAGTGGCTTTGCTTTCACAGATACGCAGTATTTT. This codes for CASSGFAFTDTQYF.

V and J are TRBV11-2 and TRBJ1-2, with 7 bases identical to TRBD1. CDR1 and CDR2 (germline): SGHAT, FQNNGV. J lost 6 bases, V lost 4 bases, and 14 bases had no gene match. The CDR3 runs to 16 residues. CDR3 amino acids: CASSSTYRGVRNGYTF. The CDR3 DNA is TGTGCCAGCAGCTCAACGTACAGGGGAGTGAGGAATGGCTACACCTTC.

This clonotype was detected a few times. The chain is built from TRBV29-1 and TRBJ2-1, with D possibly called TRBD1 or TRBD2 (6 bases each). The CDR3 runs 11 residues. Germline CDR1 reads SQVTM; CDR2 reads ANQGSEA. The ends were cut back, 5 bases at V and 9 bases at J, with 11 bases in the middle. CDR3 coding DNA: TGCAGCGTTTCCGGAGGGGGTGAGCAGTTCTTC. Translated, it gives CSVSGGGEQFF.

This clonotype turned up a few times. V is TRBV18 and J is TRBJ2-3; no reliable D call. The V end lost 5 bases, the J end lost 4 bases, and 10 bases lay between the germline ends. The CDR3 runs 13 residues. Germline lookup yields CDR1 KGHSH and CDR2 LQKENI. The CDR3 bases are TGTGCCAGCTCAAGGTCTCCTGCAGATACGCAGTATTTT. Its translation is CASSRSPADTQYF.

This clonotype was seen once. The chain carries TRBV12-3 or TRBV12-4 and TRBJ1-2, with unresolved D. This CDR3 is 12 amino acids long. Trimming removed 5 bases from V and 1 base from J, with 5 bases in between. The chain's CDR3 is CASSTDNYGYTF. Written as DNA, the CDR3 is TGTGCCAGCAGTACAGATAACTATGGCTACACCTTC.

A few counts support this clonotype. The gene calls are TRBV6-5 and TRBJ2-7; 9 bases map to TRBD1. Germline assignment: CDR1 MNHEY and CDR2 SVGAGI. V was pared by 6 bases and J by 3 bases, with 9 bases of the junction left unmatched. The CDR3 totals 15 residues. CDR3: CASRSGTGTVYEQYV. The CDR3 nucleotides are TGTGCCAGCAGGAGTGGGACAGGGACGGTCTACGAGCAGTACGTC.

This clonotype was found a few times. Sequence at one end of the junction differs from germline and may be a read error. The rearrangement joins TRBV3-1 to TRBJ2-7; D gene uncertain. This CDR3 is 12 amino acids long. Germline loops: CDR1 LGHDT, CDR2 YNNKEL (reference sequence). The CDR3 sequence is CASRQGSYEQYF. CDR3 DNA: TGTGCCAGCAGACAAGGATCCTACGAGCAGTACTTC.

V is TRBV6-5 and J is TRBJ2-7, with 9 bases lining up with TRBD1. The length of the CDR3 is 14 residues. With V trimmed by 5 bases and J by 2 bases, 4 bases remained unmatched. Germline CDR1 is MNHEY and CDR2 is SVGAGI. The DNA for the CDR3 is TGTGCCAGCAGTACCCGACAGGGGGCCTACGAGCAGTACTTC. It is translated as CASSTRQGAYEQYF.

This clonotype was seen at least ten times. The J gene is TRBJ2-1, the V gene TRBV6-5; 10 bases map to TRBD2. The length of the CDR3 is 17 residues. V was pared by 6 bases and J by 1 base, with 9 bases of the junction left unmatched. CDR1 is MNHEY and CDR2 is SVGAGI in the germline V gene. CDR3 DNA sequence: TGTGCCAGCAGAGCTCGGATAGCGGGAGGTTCCTACAATGAGCAGTTCTTC. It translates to CASRARIAGGSYNEQFF.

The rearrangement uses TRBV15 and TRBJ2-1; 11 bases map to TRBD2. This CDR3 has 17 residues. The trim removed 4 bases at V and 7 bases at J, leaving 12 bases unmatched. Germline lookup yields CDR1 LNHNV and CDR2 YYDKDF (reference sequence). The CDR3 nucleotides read TGTGCCACCAGCACTCGACTAGCGGGACTCACTAGGAATGAGCAGTTCTTC. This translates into CATSTRLAGLTRNEQFF.

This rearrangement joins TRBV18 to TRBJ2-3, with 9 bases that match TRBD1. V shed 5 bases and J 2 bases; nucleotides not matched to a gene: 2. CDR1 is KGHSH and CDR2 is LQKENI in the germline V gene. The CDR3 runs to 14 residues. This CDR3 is CASSWDRATDTQYF. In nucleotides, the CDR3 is TGTGCCAGCTCATGGGACAGGGCCACAGATACGCAGTATTTT.

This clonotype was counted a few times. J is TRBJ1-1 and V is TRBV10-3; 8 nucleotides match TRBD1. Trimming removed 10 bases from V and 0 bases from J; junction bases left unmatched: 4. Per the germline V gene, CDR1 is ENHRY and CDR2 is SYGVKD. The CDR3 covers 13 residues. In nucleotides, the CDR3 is TGTGCCACGTTGGGACAGGTGAACACTGAAGCTTTCTTT. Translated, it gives CATLGQVNTEAFF.

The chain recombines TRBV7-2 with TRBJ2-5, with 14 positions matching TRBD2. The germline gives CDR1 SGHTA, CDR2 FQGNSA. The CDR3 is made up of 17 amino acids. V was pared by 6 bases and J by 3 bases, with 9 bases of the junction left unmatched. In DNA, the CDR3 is TGTGCCAGCAGGGGCAGGACTAGCGGGAGGTACGAAGAGACCCAGTACTTC. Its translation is CASRGRTSGRYEETQYF.

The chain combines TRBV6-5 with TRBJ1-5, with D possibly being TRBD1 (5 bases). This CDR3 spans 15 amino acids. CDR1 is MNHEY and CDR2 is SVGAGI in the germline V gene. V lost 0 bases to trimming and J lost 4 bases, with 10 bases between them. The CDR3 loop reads CASSYSGLQNQPQHF. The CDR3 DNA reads TGTGCCAGCAGTTACTCGGGGCTACAGAATCAGCCCCAGCATTTT.

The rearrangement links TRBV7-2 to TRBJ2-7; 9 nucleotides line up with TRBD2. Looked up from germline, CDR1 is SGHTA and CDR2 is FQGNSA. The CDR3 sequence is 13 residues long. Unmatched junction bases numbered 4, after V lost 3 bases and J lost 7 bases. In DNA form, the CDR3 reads TGTGCCAGCAGCTTTGGTAGCGGGAGAGAGCAGTACGTC. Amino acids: CASSFGSGREQYV.

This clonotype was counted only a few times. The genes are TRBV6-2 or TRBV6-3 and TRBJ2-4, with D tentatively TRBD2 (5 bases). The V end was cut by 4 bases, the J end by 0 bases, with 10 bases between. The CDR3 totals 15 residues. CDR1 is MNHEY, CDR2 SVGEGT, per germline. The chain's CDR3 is CASSSRTLAKNIQYF. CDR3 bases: TGTGCCAGCAGTTCCCGGACTCTAGCCAAAAACATTCAGTACTTC.

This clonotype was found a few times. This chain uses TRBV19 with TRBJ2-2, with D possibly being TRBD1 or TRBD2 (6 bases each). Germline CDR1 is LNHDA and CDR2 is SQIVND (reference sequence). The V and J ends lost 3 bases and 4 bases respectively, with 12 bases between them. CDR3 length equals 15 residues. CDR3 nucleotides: TGTGCCAGTAGTATGGAGGGGGTCAGCACCGGGGAGCTGTTTTTT. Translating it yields CASSMEGVSTGELFF.

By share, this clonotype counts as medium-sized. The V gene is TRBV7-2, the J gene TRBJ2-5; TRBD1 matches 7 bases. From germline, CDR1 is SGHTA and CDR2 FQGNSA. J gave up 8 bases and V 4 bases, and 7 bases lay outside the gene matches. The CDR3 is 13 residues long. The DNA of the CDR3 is TGTGCCAGCAGCTCCCGAGACAGGGATACCCAGTACTTC. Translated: CASSSRDRDTQYF.

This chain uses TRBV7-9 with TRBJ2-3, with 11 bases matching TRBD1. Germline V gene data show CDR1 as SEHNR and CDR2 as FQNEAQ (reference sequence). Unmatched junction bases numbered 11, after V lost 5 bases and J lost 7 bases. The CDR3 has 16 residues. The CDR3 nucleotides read TGTGCCAGCAGCCAAGGACAGGGGGCGAAAGGGCATACGCAGTATTTT. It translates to CASSQGQGAKGHTQYF.

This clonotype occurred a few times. The CDR3 reads CASRSGAARYNEQFF. Here the CDR3 DNA reads TGTGCCAGCAGATCAGGGGCGGCCCGGTACAATGAGCAGTTCTTC. The chain recombines TRBV6-5 with TRBJ2-1, with D tentatively TRBD1 (6 bases). Germline values: CDR1 MNHEY, CDR2 SVGAGI. With 6 bases removed from V and 4 bases from J, the gap between germline ends came to 16 bases. CDR3 length: 15 residues.